These 17 T cell receptor beta chains were all obtained from the same sample, sequenced in a study of spatial heterogeneity in lung cancer. Each CDR3 protein is one row after TCRdb ran MiXCR on the 5' RACE reads. The sample lists about 45,000 distinct CDR3 sequences, about 10% occurring once. Indicated time point: sample taken at primary tumor resection. The input material, whole RNA from tumor, nontumor lung or frozen PBMC, was sequenced unsorted. The sample was PBMCs, taken at surgery. The source is a female donor with early-stage non-small cell lung cancer.

This clonotype was observed at least ten times. This chain uses TRBV19 with TRBJ2-2; the D gene is possibly TRBD1 (6 bases). With 1 base removed from V and 1 base from J, the gap between germline ends came to 10 bases. CDR1 is LNHDA, CDR2 SQIVND, per germline (reference sequence). The CDR3 is 16 residues long. In DNA, the CDR3 is TGTGCCAGTAGTATAGTGGGGGCTATGAACACCGGGGAGCTGTTTTTT. Its protein is CASSIVGAMNTGELFF.

The sample holds many counts of this clonotype. This chain joins TRBV29-1 and TRBJ2-2; D may be TRBD1 or TRBD2 (5 bases each). Germline V gene lookup returns CDR1 SQVTM and CDR2 ANQGSEA. Between the trimmed V and J ends, which lost 6 bases and 1 base, there was a span of 15 bases. The CDR3 spans 15 residues. CDR3 loop: CSVFPGAGNTGELFF. The CDR3 bases are TGCAGCGTCTTCCCTGGGGCGGGGAACACCGGGGAGCTGTTTTTT.

This clonotype was detected only a few times. The CDR3 here is CASSSGTGRSNQPQHF. Here the CDR3 DNA reads TGTGCCAGCAGCTCCGGGACAGGGAGAAGCAATCAGCCCCAGCATTTT. This chain uses TRBV6-5 with TRBJ1-5; 9 bases line up with TRBD1. Germline CDR1 reads MNHEY; CDR2 reads SVGAGI. The V segment lost 6 bases and the J segment 1 base; nucleotides outside the gene matches: 7. The CDR3 is 16 residues long.

This clonotype was observed many times. The chain is built from TRBV12-3 or TRBV12-4 and TRBJ1-4; no reliable D call. The V end lost 5 bases, the J end lost 7 bases, and 17 bases lay between the germline ends. This CDR3 spans 15 amino acids. The CDR3 here is CASSTTGSGSEKLFF. The CDR3 DNA reads TGTGCCAGCAGTACGACGGGTTCAGGTAGTGAAAAACTGTTTTTT.

With regard to this clonotype: The junction differs from germline at one of its ends, possibly a read error. The chain combines TRBV5-1 with TRBJ1-1; TRBD1 matches at 8 bases. CDR3 length: 15 residues. Germline V gene sequence: CDR1 SGHRS, CDR2 YFSETQ. The CDR3 loop is CAGSDRTGSNTEAFF. CDR3 nucleotides: TGCGCCGGCAGCGACCGGACAGGGTCGAACACTGAAGCTTTCTTT.

This clonotype has just a few counts. V is TRBV20-1 and J is TRBJ1-3; D gene uncertain. The CDR3 covers 13 residues. Germline-derived CDR1 and CDR2 are DFQATT and SNEGSKA (reference sequence). V lost 7 bases and J lost 1, with 11 bases in between. CDR3 sequence: CSVQDRSGNTIYF. The CDR3 DNA sequence: TGCAGTGTGCAGGACCGATCTGGAAACACCATATATTTT.

This rearrangement joins TRBV6-6 to TRBJ2-7, with TRBD1 matching 9 bases. J was trimmed by 3 bases and V by 4 bases; bases with no gene match: 4. The germline V gene has CDR1 MNHNY and CDR2 SVGAGI (reference sequence). The CDR3 contains 14 residues. The CDR3 nucleotides are TGTGCCAGCAGTTTTGGACAGGGGAACTACGAGCAGTACTTC. This encodes CASSFGQGNYEQYF.

This clonotype showed up many times. The chain recombines TRBV12-3 or TRBV12-4 with TRBJ1-1; D call uncertain. V lost 7 bases and J lost 3, with 15 bases in between. CDR3 size: 14 residues. The CDR3 DNA is TGTGCCAGCACCCCGTGGGAAACCTACACTGAAGCTTTCTTT. Amino acids: CASTPWETYTEAFF.

As to this clonotype: At one end, the junction sequence differs from germline, possibly due to a read error. The genes are TRBV6-6 and TRBJ1-5; 7 bases line up with TRBD1. Germline CDR1 and CDR2: MNHNY and SVGAGI (reference sequence). CDR3 length equals 15 residues. This CDR3 reads CASSPAGGGNKPQHF. As DNA, the CDR3 is TGTGCCAGCAGCCCGGCAGGGGGGGGCAATAAGCCCCAGCATTTT.

In its sample, this clonotype was seen a few times. The chain has TRBV11-2 and TRBJ2-3; D is ambiguous. The V and J ends lost 1 base and 8 bases respectively, with 7 bases between them. The CDR3 extends over 12 amino acids. Per the germline V gene, CDR1 is SGHAT and CDR2 is FQNNGV. The chain's CDR3 is CASSLVGGTQYF. The CDR3 DNA sequence: TGTGCCAGCAGCTTAGTAGGTGGTACGCAGTATTTT.

As to this clonotype: Sequence at one end of the junction differs from germline and may be a read error. The chain recombines TRBV29-1 with TRBJ2-4; D tentatively fits TRBD1 or TRBD2 (5 bases each). The CDR3 is made up of 13 amino acids. Per germline, CDR1 SQVTM and CDR2 ANQGSEA. The CDR3 spells CGVDRDGKNIQYF. The DNA of the CDR3 is TGCGGCGTTGATAGGGACGGCAAAAACATTCAGTACTTC.

This clonotype has a count of ten or more. The chain links TRBV20-1 to TRBJ2-3; D uncertain. Germline CDR1 DFQATT, CDR2 SNEGSKA (reference sequence). With 3 bases removed from V and 0 bases from J, the gap between germline ends came to 1 base. The CDR3 sequence is 11 residues long. The CDR3 DNA reads TGCAGTGCTAGCAGCACAGATACGCAGTATTTT. Amino acids: CSASSTDTQYF.

The V and J genes are TRBV7-2 and TRBJ2-1; D call uncertain. V lost 5 bases and J lost 6, with 17 bases in between. The CDR3 runs to 15 residues. CDR1 SGHTA and CDR2 FQGNSA come from the germline V gene. The CDR3 protein is CASSQAGIAGNEQFF. The CDR3 DNA is TGTGCCAGCAGCCAGGCCGGAATAGCCGGCAATGAGCAGTTCTTC.

Concerning this clonotype itself: A much larger clonotype is one base distant, so this may be a read error. No conserved phenylalanine or tryptophan ends this CDR3, so it is likely a read error. This chain joins TRBV6-5 and TRBJ1-1; 9 bases fit TRBD1. Per the germline V gene, CDR1 is MNHEY and CDR2 is SVGAGI. The length of the CDR3 is 16 residues. Losses at the gene ends were 2 bases for V and 5 bases for J; bases not matched to a gene: 9. CDR3 sequence reads: CASSYGRQGGWTEAFY. The CDR3 bases are TGTGCCAGCAGTTACGGCCGACAGGGGGGTTGGACTGAAGCTTTCTAT.

V and J are TRBV19 and TRBJ1-1; D gene uncertain. CDR1 is LNHDA and CDR2 is SQIVND in the germline V gene (reference sequence). Trimming removed 5 bases from V and 5 bases from J, with 15 bases in between. The CDR3 consists of 14 residues. CDR3 nucleotides: TGTGCCAGTAGTCTCAACGGGGTTTATACTGAAGCTTTCTTT. Translation: CASSLNGVYTEAFF.

This clonotype came up a few times. The chain uses TRBV18 and TRBJ2-1, with TRBD1 matching over 7 bases. With V trimmed by 1 base and J by 7 bases, 10 bases remained unmatched. CDR1 KGHSH and CDR2 LQKENI come from the germline V gene. This CDR3 has 16 amino acids. CDR3 sequence (DNA): TGTGCCAGCTCACCACTTCACGGGACAGTTGGGAATGAGCAGTTCTTC. Its protein is CASSPLHGTVGNEQFF.

The rearrangement uses TRBV28 and TRBJ2-3; D remains unclear. Trimming stripped 3 bases from V and 0 bases from J, with 16 bases between. The CDR3 loop spans 17 amino acids. Germline lookup yields CDR1 MDHEN and CDR2 SYDVKM. The CDR3 here is CASSFPDWYDSTDTQYF. The CDR3 DNA reads as TGTGCCAGCAGTTTCCCCGACTGGTACGATAGCACAGATACGCAGTATTTT.